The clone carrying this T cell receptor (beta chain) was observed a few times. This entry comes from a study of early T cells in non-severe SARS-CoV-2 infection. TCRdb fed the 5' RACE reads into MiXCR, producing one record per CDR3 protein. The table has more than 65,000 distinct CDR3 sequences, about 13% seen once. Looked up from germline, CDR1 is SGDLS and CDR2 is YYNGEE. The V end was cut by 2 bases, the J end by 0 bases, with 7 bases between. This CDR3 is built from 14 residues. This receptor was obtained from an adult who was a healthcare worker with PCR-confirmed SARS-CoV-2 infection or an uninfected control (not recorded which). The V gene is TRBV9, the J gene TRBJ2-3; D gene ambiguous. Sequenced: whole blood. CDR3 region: CASSVARSTDTQYF. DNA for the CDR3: TGTGCCAGCAGCGTCGCACGGAGCACAGATACGCAGTATTTT.